These T cell receptor beta chains were read from a single sample in a study of control samples from healthy donors and cancer patients. Some clones are missing from TCRdb's copy, which holds only in-frame ones; the method was immunoSEQ multiplex PCR. In the table there are 98,000 or so clones, roughly nine tenths of which are singletons. The sample comprised blood. The receptors shown here come from a woman in her 70s in good health. Each CDR3 is given with its conserved first and last residue. D genes are given only for firm matches. Some rows mark clone size as missing; the rest say once, few, many or name a class of expanded clone.

clone_size	v_call	j_call	d_call	cdr3_length	cdr3_nt	cdr3_aa
-	TRBV5-1	TRBJ2-1	-	11	TGCGCCAGCAGCTTGGGGAATGAGCAGTTCTTC	CASSLGNEQFF
-	TRBV6-5	TRBJ1-1	-	13	TGTGCCAGCAGATTTTACACGAACACTGAAGCTTTCTTT	CASRFYTNTEAFF
-	TRBV6-2/TRBV6-3	TRBJ1-1	-	16	TGTGCCAGCAGTTACTCGAACGGGCCGGTCCACACTGAAGCTTTCTTT	CASSYSNGPVHTEAFF
-	TRBV5-1	TRBJ2-5	-	13	TGCGCCAGCAGCTTGGAAAGGGGAGAGACCCAGTACTTC	CASSLERGETQYF
-	TRBV30	TRBJ1-4	-	12	TGTGCCTGCGGTGCAACTAATGAAAAACTGTTTTTT	CACGATNEKLFF
-	TRBV11-2	TRBJ2-7	-	13	TGTGCCAGCAGCTTAGCCCCCACAGACGAGCAGTACTTC	CASSLAPTDEQYF
-	TRBV7-9	TRBJ2-6	-	14	TGTGCCAGCAGCGGGTTTAGGGGGGCCAACGTCCTGACTTTC	CASSGFRGANVLTF
-	TRBV28	TRBJ1-2	TRBD1	16	TGTGCCAGCAGTTTAATGACAGGGGGCCTAGGTTATGGCTACACCTTC	CASSLMTGGLGYGYTF
-	TRBV6-5	TRBJ1-1	-	13	TGTGCCAGCACAATATCGGGGGAGGATGAAGCTTTCTTT	CASTISGEDEAFF
once	TRBV20-1	TRBJ1-1	-	15	TGCAGTGCTAGTAATGGTCCGCTTCCAAGCACTGAAGCTTTCTTT	CSASNGPLPSTEAFF
-	TRBV28	TRBJ1-1	-	15	TGTGCCAGCAGTTTATGGGGACCCCCGAACACTGAAGCTTTCTTT	CASSLWGPPNTEAFF
-	TRBV6-1	TRBJ1-2	-	14	TGTGCCAGCAGTGAAGTACGGACTAACTATGGCTACACCTTC	CASSEVRTNYGYTF
-	TRBV3-1/TRBV3-2	TRBJ2-4	TRBD1	14	TGTGCCAGCAGCCCGCTACAGGGGTACGGCATTCAGTACTTC	CASSPLQGYGIQYF
-	TRBV9	TRBJ2-5	-	15	TGTGCCAGCAGCGTAGTTAGCGGTTCTTGGGAGACCCAGTACTTC	CASSVVSGSWETQYF
-	TRBV6-5	TRBJ1-2	-	16	TGTGCCAGCAGTTCCGTCGGGCAGGGACATAACTATGGCTACACCTTC	CASSSVGQGHNYGYTF
-	TRBV10-1	TRBJ1-1	-	13	TGCGCCAGCAGTGTCCGGAAGAACACTGAAGCTTTCTTT	CASSVRKNTEAFF
once	TRBV19	TRBJ1-5	TRBD1	14	TGTGCCAGTAGTCTACAGGGGGATTCTCAGCCCCAGCATTTT	CASSLQGDSQPQHF
-	TRBV10-3	TRBJ1-2	TRBD1	15	TGTGCCATCAGTGCAGAAACTGGACAGGGGGCCGGCTACACCTTC	CAISAETGQGAGYTF
-	TRBV7-9	TRBJ2-3	-	15	TGTGCCAGCAGCTTCCGCGGGGACATCACAGATACGCAGTATTTT	CASSFRGDITDTQYF
few	TRBV5-1	TRBJ2-3	-	15	TGCGCCAGCAGCTTGGAGCCAGCGTACACAGATACGCAGTATTTT	CASSLEPAYTDTQYF
-	TRBV27	TRBJ2-2	TRBD1	14	TGTGCCAGCAGTCGGACAGGGGGTACCGGGGAGCTGTTTTTT	CASSRTGGTGELFF
-	TRBV18	TRBJ1-5	-	13	TGTGCCAGCTCACCCCAGGGTAATCAGCCCCAGCATTTT	CASSPQGNQPQHF
-	TRBV27	TRBJ1-2	-	13	TGTGCCAGCAGCCCAACCGGGACACACGGCTACACCTTC	CASSPTGTHGYTF
-	TRBV19	TRBJ2-2	-	14	TGTGCCAGTAGTAACCTAGCGAACACCGGGGAGCTGTTTTTT	CASSNLANTGELFF
-	TRBV7-2	TRBJ1-2	-	14	TGTGCCAGCAGCTTAGACAGCGCTAACTATGGCTACACCTTC	CASSLDSANYGYTF
-	TRBV7-3	TRBJ2-3	TRBD1	15	TGTGCCAGCAGCTTAAACAGGGGCGGCACAGATACGCAGTATTTT	CASSLNRGGTDTQYF
-	TRBV21-1	TRBJ1-2	-	15	TGTGCCAGCAGCAAGAAGGACAAGAAGGGCTATGGCTACACCTTC	CASSKKDKKGYGYTF
-	TRBV4-1	TRBJ1-1	-	13	TGCGCCAGCAGCCCGGGGGTTGCTACTGAAGCTTTCTTT	CASSPGVATEAFF
-	TRBV27	TRBJ1-1	-	14	TGTGCCAGCAGTTTAGGGGGCGTTGGCACTGAAGCTTTCTTT	CASSLGGVGTEAFF
-	TRBV20-1	TRBJ1-5	-	14	TGCAGTGCTAGTTTTGGATGGAGCAATCAGCCCCAGCATTTT	CSASFGWSNQPQHF
-	TRBV3-1/TRBV3-2	TRBJ1-5	-	15	TGTGCCAGCAGCCAAGGCTTCGGACGCAATCAGCCCCAGCATTTT	CASSQGFGRNQPQHF
-	TRBV29-1	TRBJ2-1	-	11	TGCAGCGTGGGGACAACCAATGAGCAGTTCTTC	CSVGTTNEQFF
once	TRBV7-2	TRBJ2-3	-	13	TGTGCCAGCAGCTTAGGCGGAGCAGATACGCAGTATTTT	CASSLGGADTQYF
-	TRBV30	TRBJ2-3	-	14	TGTGCCTGGAGTGGATCGGGGTGGGCAGATACGCAGTATTTT	CAWSGSGWADTQYF
-	TRBV6-2/TRBV6-3	TRBJ2-5	-	13	TGTGCCAGCAGTTCGACTAGTTGGGAGACCCAGTACTTC	CASSSTSWETQYF
-	TRBV25-1	TRBJ1-1	-	12	TGTGCCAGCAGTGCGACATGGGGTGAAGCTTTCTTT	CASSATWGEAFF
-	TRBV7-2	TRBJ1-2	TRBD1	14	TGTGCCAGCAGCTTAACACAGGGGCCCTATGGCTACACCTTC	CASSLTQGPYGYTF
few	TRBV7-2	TRBJ2-1	TRBD2	15	TGTGCCAGCAGCTCCGGGACTAGCGGGAGAAGTGAGCAGTTCTTC	CASSSGTSGRSEQFF
-	TRBV20-1	TRBJ2-1	-	15	TGCAGTGCTAGTCGGGACGCTCTCTCCTACAATGAGCAGTTCTTC	CSASRDALSYNEQFF
-	TRBV5-1	TRBJ1-5	TRBD1	16	TGCGCCAGCAGCTACTATCGGGACAGGGAAAATCAGCCCCAGCATTTT	CASSYYRDRENQPQHF
-	TRBV6-1	TRBJ2-1	-	15	TGTGCCAGCAGTGAAGGGGCCCTCTCCTACAATGAGCAGTTCTTC	CASSEGALSYNEQFF
-	TRBV3-1/TRBV3-2	TRBJ1-1	-	14	TGTGCCAGCAGCCAAGTCGAAGGGAGCACTGAAGCTTTCTTT	CASSQVEGSTEAFF
-	TRBV15	TRBJ2-7	-	14	TGTGCCACCGCTCAGGGGAGTGGGTCCTACGAGCAGTACTTC	CATAQGSGSYEQYF
-	TRBV7-2	TRBJ2-5	TRBD2	16	TGTGCCAGCAGCTTAAATCTAGCGGGGGGAGGAGAGACCCAGTACTTC	CASSLNLAGGGETQYF
-	TRBV27	TRBJ2-7	TRBD2	15	TGTGCCAGCAGTCTTACTAGCGGGAGCTCCTACGAGCAGTACTTC	CASSLTSGSSYEQYF
-	TRBV19	TRBJ1-1	-	16	TGTGCCAGTACCTTACAGACGGCAGCCTTGAACACTGAAGCTTTCTTT	CASTLQTAALNTEAFF
-	TRBV11-3	TRBJ1-1	TRBD1	14	TGTGCCAGCAGCTTTACAGGGGGCAACACTGAAGCTTTCTTT	CASSFTGGNTEAFF
-	TRBV10-3	TRBJ1-5	-	13	TGTGCCATCAGTGGGGGGGCAGGTCAGCCCCAGCATTTT	CAISGGAGQPQHF